These T cell receptor beta chains were read from a single sample in a study of CD8+ T cells in alopecia areata. Here immunoSEQ multiplex PCR was the method, and the copy in TCRdb shows in-frame clones only, minus some. The table records about 34,000 clones, about three quarters of them present only once. The source material was NKG2D-low CD8+ T cells sorted from blood. All receptors derive from a human donor with alopecia areata. Each CDR3 is given with its conserved first and last residue. D genes are given only for firm matches. Only some rows state a clone size, as once, few, many or a class for expanded clones.

d_gene | abundance | j_gene | v_gene | CDR3nt | CDR3aa
. | . | TRBJ2-3 | TRBV11-2 | TGTGCCAGCAGCCCTAGTCCGGGACCAGATACGCAGTATTTT | CASSPSPGPDTQYF
. | . | TRBJ1-4 | TRBV7-9 | TGTGCCAGCAGCGGGGGGTACTCCATCACTAATGAAAAACTGTTTTTT | CASSGGYSITNEKLFF
. | medium-sized | TRBJ2-7 | TRBV21-1 | TGTGCCAGCAGCAAAGGGGGCGGGTCCTACGAGCAGTACTTC | CASSKGGGSYEQYF
. | . | TRBJ2-5 | TRBV7-9 | TGTGCCAGCAGGTTAGAAGAGACCCAGTACTTC | CASRLEETQYF
TRBD2 | . | TRBJ2-5 | TRBV29-1 | TGCAGCGTTGAAGATCCTCGGGCGGGGGGCCAATGGGAGACCCAGTACTTC | CSVEDPRAGGQWETQYF
TRBD1 | once | TRBJ2-1 | TRBV29-1 | TGCAGCGTTGAAGGATGGGACAGCTACAATGAGCAGTTCTTC | CSVEGWDSYNEQFF
TRBD1 | . | TRBJ1-6 | TRBV30 | TGTGCCTGGAGGGAAACAGGGGTCTCCCATTCACCCCTCCACTTT | CAWRETGVSHSPLHF
. | few | TRBJ2-6 | TRBV7-9 | TGTGCCAGCAGCCACACCTCTGGGGCCAACGTCCTGACTTTC | CASSHTSGANVLTF
. | . | TRBJ2-2 | TRBV7-9 | TGTGCCAGCAGCCCGGACCAACGGGGCGGGGAGCTGTTTTTT | CASSPDQRGGELFF
TRBD2 | once | TRBJ2-7 | TRBV7-2 | TGTGCCAACACACTAGCGGGCAATCCCTACGAGCAGTACTTC | CANTLAGNPYEQYF
TRBD2 | . | TRBJ2-1 | TRBV5-4 | TGTGCCAGCAGCTTGATGCAGGGAGGGGATGATGAGCAGTTCTTC | CASSLMQGGDDEQFF
. | . | TRBJ1-5 | TRBV29-1 | TGCAGCGTTGGCAGGGTAACCAATCAGCCCCAGCATTTT | CSVGRVTNQPQHF
TRBD1 | . | TRBJ2-5 | TRBV27 | TGTGCCAGCAGCCAGACAGGGGGCGAACAAGAGACCCAGTACTTC | CASSQTGGEQETQYF
TRBD1 | . | TRBJ1-2 | TRBV5-1 | TGCGCCAGCAGCTTGTCGAACAGGGGCTATGGCTACACCTTC | CASSLSNRGYGYTF
. | . | TRBJ1-1 | TRBV28 | TGTGCCAGCACCCATGGCCCGGCAGGGCCCTTGAACACTGAAGCTTTCTTT | CASTHGPAGPLNTEAFF
TRBD1 | once | TRBJ2-7 | TRBV5-4 | TGTGCCAGCAGCTTGGAGACAGGGCCTAACTCCTACGAGCAGTACTTC | CASSLETGPNSYEQYF
. | medium-sized | TRBJ2-1 | TRBV6-1 | TGTGCCAGCAGTGATTGGTCGGGTTCCTACAATGAGCAGTTCTTC | CASSDWSGSYNEQFF
TRBD1 | few | TRBJ1-5 | TRBV7-9 | TGTGCCAGCAGCCATAGGGGACAGGGGCTCAATCAGCCCCAGCATTTT | CASSHRGQGLNQPQHF
. | . | TRBJ2-5 | TRBV29-1 | TGCAGCGTTGAAACTCTACGATTCCAGGGGCTAGGGGAGACCCAGTACTTC | CSVETLRFQGLGETQYF
TRBD1 | few | TRBJ2-7 | TRBV10-3 | TGTGCCATCAGTGAAACAGGGGACCACTACTACGAGCAGTACTTC | CAISETGDHYYEQYF
. | once | TRBJ2-7 | TRBV6-5 | TGTGCCAGCAGTTACGGCGGTAGCTACGAGCAGTACTTC | CASSYGGSYEQYF
TRBD1 | . | TRBJ1-2 | TRBV27 | TGTGCCAGCAGTTTAAAGGACAGGGGCTATGGCTACACCTTC | CASSLKDRGYGYTF
TRBD1 | . | TRBJ2-2 | TRBV23-1 | TGCGCCAGCAGTCAATCATCGGTCGGACAGGGTGAAAGCACCGGGGAGCTGTTTTTT | CASSQSSVGQGESTGELFF
TRBD1 | . | TRBJ2-2 | TRBV13 | TGTGCCAGCAGCTTATGGGACAGGGGAGACACCGGGGAGCTGTTTTTT | CASSLWDRGDTGELFF